Below are 10 T cell receptor beta chains sequenced from a single sample in a study of cytomegalovirus exposure and HLA in healthy donors. Primers: 60 Vbeta forward and 13 Jbeta reverse. Here immunoSEQ multiplex PCR was the method, and the copy in TCRdb shows in-frame clones only, minus some. The sample table includes 130,000 to 150,000 clones. Sequencing was carried out using PBMCs. All receptors derive from a male donor in good health and CMV-seronegative.

This chain connects TRBV5-1 to TRBJ2-3; D perhaps matches TRBD1 (5 bases). Germline CDR1 reads SGHRS; CDR2 reads YFSETQ. V was trimmed by 1 base and J by 6 bases, leaving 15 bases between them. This CDR3 is built from 15 residues. CDR3 bases: TGCGCCAGCAGCTTGATCGGTTCCTCAGGGGATACGCAGTATTTT. Translating gives CASSLIGSSGDTQYF.

V is TRBV2 and J is TRBJ1-5; 7 positions agree with TRBD1. Per the germline V gene, CDR1 is SNHLY and CDR2 is FYNNEI. The CDR3 extends over 14 amino acids. V lost 7 bases, J lost 1 base, and 4 bases stayed unmatched. The CDR3 sequence is CASKGGQSNQPQHF. In nucleotides, the CDR3 is TGTGCCAGCAAGGGGGGACAGAGCAATCAGCCCCAGCATTTT.

The V and J genes are TRBV29-1 and TRBJ2-1; D not resolved. CDR1 is SQVTM and CDR2 is ANQGSEA in the germline V gene. The length of the CDR3 is 13 residues. Trimming stripped 4 bases from V and 12 bases from J, with 19 bases between. The CDR3 DNA reads as TGCAGCGTTGCTGACGGCCCGGAGCGCGGGCAGTTCTTC. Residues: CSVADGPERGQFF.

The rearrangement links TRBV18 to TRBJ2-1; TRBD2 agrees at 7 bases. V lost 6 bases, J lost 4 bases, and 12 bases stayed unmatched. This CDR3 is built from 16 residues. Germline V gives CDR1 KGHSH, CDR2 LQKENI. CDR3 sequence: CASSRGLTSRYNEQFF. The DNA of the CDR3 is TGTGCCAGCTCCCGGGGACTAACTTCTAGGTACAATGAGCAGTTCTTC. Based on the CDR3 plus reference TRBV18 and TRBJ2-1, the full variable domain is NAGVMQNPRHLVRRRGQEARLRCSPMKGHSHVYWYRQLPEEGLKFMVYLQKENIIDESGMPKERFSAEFPKEGPSILRIQQVVRGDSAAYFCASSRGLTSRYNEQFFGPGTRLTVL.

The J gene is TRBJ1-5, the V gene TRBV30; TRBD1 matches at 7 bases. This CDR3 comprises 14 residues. Trimming cost V 3 bases and J 3 bases; bases outside gene matches: 5. The germline gives CDR1 GTSNPN, CDR2 SVGIG (reference sequence). The CDR3 DNA follows: TGTGCCTGGAGCCAGACAGGGCCCAATCAGCCCCAGCATTTT. Amino acids: CAWSQTGPNQPQHF.

This sequence joins TRBV5-1 and TRBJ1-6; 8 bases map to TRBD1. Germline loops: CDR1 SGHRS, CDR2 YFSETQ. The CDR3 runs to 17 residues. The junction had 8 bases not matched to a gene; V was cut back by 0 bases and J by 6 bases. In nucleotides, the CDR3 is TGCGCCAGCAGCTTGGCCCCCGGACAGGGCATTAATTCACCCCTCCACTTT. Residues: CASSLAPGQGINSPLHF.

This sequence joins TRBV19 and TRBJ2-7; maybe TRBD1 (5 bases). This CDR3 comprises 14 residues. V was shortened by 3 bases and J by 2 bases, with 11 bases between the two germline ends. Germline loops: CDR1 LNHDA, CDR2 SQIVND (reference sequence). The CDR3 is CASSISGAAYEQYF. CDR3 in DNA: TGTGCCAGTAGTATTTCTGGGGCGGCCTACGAGCAGTACTTC.

The chain joins TRBV13 to TRBJ2-1; 8 bases match TRBD2. Trimming took 2 bases from V and 6 from J; bases not matched to a gene: 3. Germline V gene lookup returns CDR1 PRHDT and CDR2 FYEKMQ (reference sequence). The length of the CDR3 is 14 residues. This CDR3 is CASSLLGGGNEQFF. The CDR3 DNA reads as TGTGCCAGCAGCTTACTCGGGGGGGGCAATGAGCAGTTCTTC.

J is TRBJ1-5 and V is TRBV13, with D possibly being TRBD1 (5 bases). From germline, CDR1 is PRHDT and CDR2 FYEKMQ (reference sequence). The CDR3 loop spans 14 amino acids. The ends were cut back, 0 bases at V and 6 bases at J, with 9 bases in the middle. DNA for the CDR3: TGTGCCAGCAGCTTAGGGGGAGGGGCTCAGCCCCAGCATTTT. This translates into CASSLGGGAQPQHF.

The genes are TRBV7-2 and TRBJ2-2; TRBD2 is a possible D gene (5 bases). The CDR3 covers 17 residues. V shed 6 bases and J shed 0 bases, with 17 bases lying between them. Germline lookup yields CDR1 SGHTA and CDR2 FQGNSA. The CDR3 is CASRSTGWRTNTGELFF. CDR3 nucleotides: TGTGCCAGCAGGTCAACGGGGTGGCGGACGAACACCGGGGAGCTGTTTTTT.